Following are 25 T cell receptor beta chains from one sample sequenced in a study of CD8+ T cells in alopecia areata. RNA, once extracted, was reverse transcribed into cDNA for use as the sequencing template. Produced via immunoSEQ multiplex PCR; TCRdb's table is partial and in-frame only. This table has some 170,000 clones, 50% to 75% appearing once. The treatment is: oral pan-JAK inhibitor, 5-10 mg twice daily. This material consisted of CD4+ T cells sorted from blood, taken between weeks 55 and 65, from a patient treated with tofacitinib. The source of these receptors is a human donor with alopecia areata.

V gene TRBV10-3 combines with J gene TRBJ1-2; D may be TRBD1 (6 bases). The length of the CDR3 is 17 residues. The germline V and J ends were trimmed by 0 bases and 0 bases, with 14 bases remaining between them. CDR1 is ENHRY and CDR2 is SYGVKD in the germline V gene. This chain's CDR3 is CAISESEWGPPNYGYTF. CDR3 DNA: TGTGCCATCAGTGAGTCGGAGTGGGGGCCTCCTAACTATGGCTACACCTTC.

The chain joins TRBV29-1 to TRBJ1-1, with D possibly matching TRBD1 (6 bases). The CDR3 contains 15 residues. Germline CDR1 reads SQVTM; CDR2 reads ANQGSEA. The V end was cut by 8 bases, the J end by 2 bases, with 21 bases between. CDR3 in amino acids: CSPRAGALINTEAFF. Here the CDR3 DNA reads TGCAGCCCGCGGGCAGGGGCTCTAATAAACACTGAAGCTTTCTTT.

This clone has more than one count but fewer than ten. The V gene is TRBV29-1, the J gene TRBJ1-1, with 7 bases lining up with TRBD1. The V and J ends lost 7 bases and 1 base, in that order; junction bases with no gene match: 3. This CDR3 has 12 residues. Germline lookup yields CDR1 SQVTM and CDR2 ANQGSEA. CDR3 nucleotides: TGCAGCGGGGGACAGCAGAACACTGAAGCTTTCTTT. This encodes CSGGQQNTEAFF. Full variable domain (remainder filled in from reference TRBV29-1 and TRBJ1-1): SAVISQKPSRDICQRGTSLTIQCQVDSQVTMMFWYRQQPGQSLTLIATANQGSEATYESGFVIDKFPISRPNLTFSTLTVSNMSPEDSSIYLCSGGQQNTEAFFGQGTRLTVV.

This clone occurred a few times. This chain links TRBV7-9 with TRBJ1-4; 7 bases align to TRBD1. V was clipped by 6 bases and J by 0 bases; unmatched bases: 4. Germline V gene sequence: CDR1 SEHNR, CDR2 FQNEAQ (reference sequence). The CDR3 is 15 residues long. The CDR3 is CASSPDRATNEKLFF. The CDR3 DNA is TGTGCCAGCAGTCCCGACAGGGCAACTAATGAAAAACTGTTTTTT.

The rearrangement uses TRBV30 and TRBJ2-7, with D perhaps TRBD1 or TRBD2 (5 bases each). Looked up from germline, CDR1 is GTSNPN and CDR2 is SVGIG (reference sequence). The CDR3 is made up of 16 amino acids. V was trimmed by 3 bases and J by 1 base, leaving 19 bases between them. The DNA of the CDR3 is TGTGCCTGGAGACCTCTGGGGGTCCCCTCGTCCTACGAGCAGTACTTC. Translated: CAWRPLGVPSSYEQYF.

The genes are TRBV7-2 and TRBJ2-3; TRBD2 is a possible D gene (5 bases). The ends were cut back, 3 bases at V and 2 bases at J, with 12 bases in the middle. CDR1 is SGHTA and CDR2 is FQGNSA in the germline V gene. This CDR3 comprises 15 residues. As DNA, the CDR3 is TGTGCCAGCAGCTTGGACTTTGGGCCCACAGATACGCAGTATTTT. It yields the protein CASSLDFGPTDTQYF.

The chain combines TRBV5-1 with TRBJ2-7; no definite D call. The CDR3 sequence is 16 residues long. The V and J ends lost 1 base and 3 bases respectively, with 17 bases between them. Germline CDR1 reads SGHRS; CDR2 reads YFSETQ. The CDR3 reads CASSLSDSYTGYEQYF. The CDR3 DNA reads as TGCGCCAGCAGCTTGTCAGACTCCTACACCGGCTACGAGCAGTACTTC. The variable domain in full, with the rest retrieved from reference TRBV5-1 and TRBJ2-7, is KAGVTQTPRYLIKTRGQQVTLSCSPISGHRSVSWYQQTPGQGLQFLFEYFSETQRNKGNFPGRFSGRQFSNSRSEMNVSTLELGDSALYLCASSLSDSYTGYEQYFGPGTRLTVT.

This chain links TRBV30 with TRBJ1-6, with 7 positions matching TRBD1. The length of the CDR3 is 14 residues. The J segment lost 10 bases and the V segment lost 2 bases, leaving 8 bases of the junction unmatched. Germline assignment: CDR1 GTSNPN and CDR2 SVGIG (reference sequence). The CDR3 spells CAWSWDSLVSPLHF. CDR3 in DNA: TGTGCCTGGAGTTGGGACAGCTTAGTCTCACCCCTCCACTTT.

The chain employs TRBV4-2 and TRBJ1-2, with TRBD1 matching 7 bases. With V trimmed by 0 bases and J by 6 bases, 1 base remained unmatched. This CDR3 spans 13 amino acids. Germline V gene data show CDR1 as LGHNA and CDR2 as YNFKEQ. CDR3 nucleotide sequence: TGTGCCAGCAGCCAAGACGACAGGGATGGCTACACCTTC. Translating gives CASSQDDRDGYTF.

The rearrangement uses TRBV6-1 and TRBJ2-1, with D perhaps assigned TRBD1 or TRBD2 (6 bases each). Trimming took off 2 bases at V and 1 base at J, with 12 bases between the two ends. Per germline, CDR1 MNHNS and CDR2 SASEGT. The CDR3 is 16 amino acids. CDR3 residues: CASSESRGPSYNEQFF. CDR3 nucleotide sequence: TGTGCCAGCAGTGAAAGCCGGGGGCCTTCCTACAATGAGCAGTTCTTC.

V gene TRBV9 combines with J gene TRBJ2-7, with D possibly TRBD2 on 5 matching bases. V was shortened by 0 bases and J by 3 bases, with 7 bases between the two germline ends. The CDR3 totals 13 residues. Germline V CDR1 and CDR2: SGDLS, YYNGEE. Written as DNA, the CDR3 is TGTGCCAGCAGCGTAGGGGGAGACTACGAGCAGTACTTC. It specifies CASSVGGDYEQYF.

The V call is TRBV19, the J call TRBJ2-1; D unclear. V lost 4 bases and J lost 3, with 10 bases in between. Germline V CDR1 and CDR2: LNHDA, SQIVND (reference sequence). The CDR3 spans 14 residues. CDR3 region: CASSKRTDYNEQFF. The CDR3 DNA sequence: TGTGCCAGTAGTAAAAGGACGGACTACAATGAGCAGTTCTTC.

This CDR3 is CASSSDRGTDTQYF. CDR3 nucleotide sequence: TGTGCCAGCAGTTCGGACAGGGGTACAGATACGCAGTATTTT. This chain connects TRBV7-9 to TRBJ2-3; 9 bases agree with TRBD1. Germline V gene lookup returns CDR1 SEHNR and CDR2 FQNEAQ (reference sequence). V was clipped by 6 bases and J by 3 bases; unmatched bases: 4. The CDR3 sequence is 14 residues long.

V and J are TRBV29-1 and TRBJ1-3, with D possibly matching TRBD1 (5 bases). The germline V gene encodes CDR1 SQVTM and CDR2 ANQGSEA. This CDR3 spans 15 amino acids. Trimming shortened V by 7 bases and J by 0 bases, and 16 bases separated the two germline ends. The DNA for the CDR3 is TGCAGCGCCGAGCGGGGCGGTGGCTCTGGAAACACCATATATTTT. Translating it yields CSAERGGGSGNTIYF.

V usage is TRBV6-1 and J usage is TRBJ2-2; D perhaps matches TRBD2 (5 bases). Germline V gives CDR1 MNHNS, CDR2 SASEGT. The CDR3 extends over 12 amino acids. CDR3: CVLEGPTGELFF. The DNA of the CDR3 is TGTGTACTAGAGGGCCCCACCGGGGAGCTGTTTTTT.

The chain uses TRBV29-1 and TRBJ2-5; no firm D call. The CDR3 totals 13 residues. V lost 7 bases and J 6 bases, leaving 18 bases between the germline ends. In germline, CDR1 is SQVTM, CDR2 ANQGSEA. In nucleotides, the CDR3 is TGCAGCGGAACAGCAACGGTCCGGCAGACCCAGTACTTC. Translation: CSGTATVRQTQYF. Variable domain in full (rest from reference TRBV29-1 and TRBJ2-5): SAVISQKPSRDICQRGTSLTIQCQVDSQVTMMFWYRQQPGQSLTLIATANQGSEATYESGFVIDKFPISRPNLTFSTLTVSNMSPEDSSIYLCSGTATVRQTQYFGPGTRLLVL.

The J gene is TRBJ2-1, the V gene TRBV14; a possible D gene is TRBD2 (6 bases). Per germline, CDR1 SGHDN and CDR2 FVKESK. CDR3 length: 17 residues. Trimming removed 4 bases at V and 6 bases at J, with 22 bases between. The CDR3 spells CASSPFVGFPGGNEQFF. The CDR3 region has the DNA TGTGCCAGCAGCCCTTTTGTGGGTTTCCCCGGGGGCAATGAGCAGTTCTTC.

This sequence joins TRBV4-2 and TRBJ2-5, with D maybe TRBD1 (6 bases). V lost 3 bases, J lost 4 bases, and 15 bases lay in between. The germline gives CDR1 LGHNA, CDR2 YNFKEQ. The CDR3 covers 15 residues. The DNA for the CDR3 is TGTGCCAGCAGCCACCGGACAGAACCGGGAGAGACCCAGTACTTC. This gives the protein CASSHRTEPGETQYF.

This clone has a handful of counts. This chain uses TRBV18 with TRBJ2-7, with a weak D call TRBD1 (5 bases). V lost 4 bases and J lost 1, with 8 bases in between. This CDR3 region has 13 residues. Germline values: CDR1 KGHSH, CDR2 LQKENI. The CDR3 bases are TGTGCCAGCTCACTAAGACAGTCCTACGAGCAGTACTTC. Protein sequence: CASSLRQSYEQYF.

V usage is TRBV10-2 and J usage is TRBJ1-5; D is unresolved. The germline V gene has CDR1 WSHSY and CDR2 SAAADI. The CDR3 consists of 13 residues. The germline V and J ends were trimmed by 5 bases and 6 bases, with 11 bases remaining between them. The chain's CDR3 is CASSKGTSQPQHF. The CDR3 nucleotides are TGCGCCAGCAGTAAGGGAACAAGTCAGCCCCAGCATTTT.

This clone was counted between two and nine times. In nucleotides, the CDR3 is TGCGCCAGCAGCTTGGAGACAGGGTCCTACGAGCAGTACTTC. Amino acids: CASSLETGSYEQYF. This chain uses TRBV5-1 with TRBJ2-7; 7 bases align to TRBD1. Germline loops: CDR1 SGHRS, CDR2 YFSETQ. With 0 bases clipped from V and 1 base from J, the junction kept 1 base outside the gene matches. The CDR3 is 14 residues long.

The rearrangement links TRBV15 to TRBJ2-2; D call uncertain. Per the germline V gene, CDR1 is LNHNV and CDR2 is YYDKDF (reference sequence). CDR3 length: 14 residues. V lost 2 bases and J lost 4, with 8 bases in between. CDR3 coding DNA: TGTGCCACCAGCAGACGAGCACTCACCGGGGAGCTGTTTTTT. Translated, it gives CATSRRALTGELFF.

V is TRBV7-9 and J is TRBJ1-2; D not certain. Germline CDR1 and CDR2: SEHNR and FQNEAQ (reference sequence). There are 14 residues in the CDR3. V was cut by 2 bases and J by 7 bases, with 14 bases left in between. The CDR3 region has the DNA TGTGCCAGCAGCTTATCTGGGTCCGTAGGTGGCTACACCTTC. It yields the protein CASSLSGSVGGYTF.

The genes are TRBV4-2 and TRBJ2-2; possible D gene TRBD2, 6 bases. Per germline, CDR1 LGHNA and CDR2 YNFKEQ. This CDR3 is built from 15 residues. V lost 1 base and J lost 7, with 13 bases in between. The DNA of the CDR3 is TGTGCCAGCAGCCAAGCCCGCGGGGCAAACGGGGAGCTGTTTTTT. Residues: CASSQARGANGELFF.

This chain links TRBV14 with TRBJ2-7; TRBD2 is a possible D gene (5 bases). Germline assignment: CDR1 SGHDN and CDR2 FVKESK. Trimming cost V 4 bases and J 0 bases, with 13 bases left between them. The CDR3 runs 15 residues. The CDR3 sequence: CASSPPGISSYEQYF. The DNA for the CDR3 is TGTGCCAGCAGCCCCCCGGGAATCAGCTCCTACGAGCAGTACTTC.